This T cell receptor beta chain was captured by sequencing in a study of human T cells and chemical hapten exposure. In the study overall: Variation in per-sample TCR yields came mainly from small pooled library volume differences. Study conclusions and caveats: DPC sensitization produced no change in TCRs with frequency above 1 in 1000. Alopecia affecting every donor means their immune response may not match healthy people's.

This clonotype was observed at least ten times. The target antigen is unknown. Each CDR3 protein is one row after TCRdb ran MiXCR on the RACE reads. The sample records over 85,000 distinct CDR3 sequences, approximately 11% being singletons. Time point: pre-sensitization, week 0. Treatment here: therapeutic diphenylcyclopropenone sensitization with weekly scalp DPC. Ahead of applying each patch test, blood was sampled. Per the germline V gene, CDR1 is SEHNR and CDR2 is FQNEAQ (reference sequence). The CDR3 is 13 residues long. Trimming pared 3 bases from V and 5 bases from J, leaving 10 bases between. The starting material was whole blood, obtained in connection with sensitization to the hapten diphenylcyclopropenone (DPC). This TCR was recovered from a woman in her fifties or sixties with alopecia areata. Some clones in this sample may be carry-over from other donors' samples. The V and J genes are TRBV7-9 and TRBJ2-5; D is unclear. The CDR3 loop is CASSLSGDETQYF. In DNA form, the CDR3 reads TGTGCCAGCAGCTTGTCGGGTGACGAGACCCAGTACTTC.